The rows below give T cell receptor beta chains drawn from one sample of a study of OX40 agonist ivuxolimab in advanced cancers. The table came from immunoSEQ multiplex PCR; TCRdb's copy has only in-frame clones and leaves some out. The sample lists more than 50,000 clones, roughly 87% occurring once. The sample was CD4+ or CD8+ T cells sorted from blood, taken in a trial of the OX40 agonist ivuxolimab. These receptors all stem from an adult with an advanced solid tumor such as melanoma, head and neck, liver or kidney cancer. CDR3s include the opening cysteine and the closing phenylalanine or tryptophan. The D gene is left open where the match is weak. For some rows the clone size is stated as once, few or many, or as a class when expanded; others skip it.

CDR3 length: 17; V gene: TRBV27; J gene: TRBJ1-5; clone size: .; D gene: .; CDR3 DNA: TGTGCCAGCAGTTTATTCCCCATCAGGGATAGCAATCAGCCCCAGCATTTT; CDR3 protein: CASSLFPIRDSNQPQHF
CDR3 length: 10; V gene: TRBV29-1; J gene: TRBJ1-2; clone size: .; D gene: TRBD1; CDR3 DNA: TGCAGCGCCTCAGGACAGGGGAACACCTTC; CDR3 protein: CSASGQGNTF
CDR3 length: 15; V gene: TRBV5-6; J gene: TRBJ2-1; clone size: .; D gene: TRBD1; CDR3 DNA: TGTGCCAGCAGCTTGTTCCCGGGACAGGGTAATGAGCAGTTCTTC; CDR3 protein: CASSLFPGQGNEQFF
CDR3 length: 13; V gene: TRBV7-9; J gene: TRBJ2-3; clone size: .; D gene: .; CDR3 DNA: TGTGCCAGCAGCTTTTCAGGGACAGATACGCAGTATTTT; CDR3 protein: CASSFSGTDTQYF
CDR3 length: 14; V gene: TRBV5-8; J gene: TRBJ1-5; clone size: .; D gene: .; CDR3 DNA: TGTGCCAGCAGCCTCGCGTGGGGCTATCAGCCCCAGCATTTT; CDR3 protein: CASSLAWGYQPQHF
CDR3 length: 12; V gene: TRBV2; J gene: TRBJ2-5; clone size: .; D gene: .; CDR3 DNA: TGTGCCAGCGCACAGGAGGAAGAGACCCAGTACTTC; CDR3 protein: CASAQEEETQYF
CDR3 length: 12; V gene: TRBV7-6; J gene: TRBJ2-2; clone size: .; D gene: .; CDR3 DNA: TGTGCCAGCAGCGGGGCGGGGCGGGAGCTGTTTTTT; CDR3 protein: CASSGAGRELFF
CDR3 length: 14; V gene: TRBV4-1; J gene: TRBJ2-2; clone size: .; D gene: .; CDR3 DNA: TGCGCCAGCACGGACTATCTAGGAACCGGGGAGCTGTTTTTT; CDR3 protein: CASTDYLGTGELFF
CDR3 length: 14; V gene: TRBV5-1; J gene: TRBJ1-1; clone size: .; D gene: .; CDR3 DNA: TGCGCCAGCAGCCCCGGGGGCTGGAAAACTGAAGCTTTCTTT; CDR3 protein: CASSPGGWKTEAFF
CDR3 length: 15; V gene: TRBV27; J gene: TRBJ2-5; clone size: .; D gene: .; CDR3 DNA: TGTGCCAGCAGTTTATCGGCGGGCCTGCAAGAGACCCAGTACTTC; CDR3 protein: CASSLSAGLQETQYF
CDR3 length: 13; V gene: TRBV27; J gene: TRBJ2-7; clone size: many; D gene: .; CDR3 DNA: TGTGCCAGCAGTTTTGGGGGAGCCGCGGAGCAGTACTTC; CDR3 protein: CASSFGGAAEQYF
CDR3 length: 15; V gene: TRBV5-6; J gene: TRBJ2-7; clone size: .; D gene: TRBD2; CDR3 DNA: TGTGCCAGCAGCTTGGGGGTAGCGGGGGCCTACGAGCAGTACTTC; CDR3 protein: CASSLGVAGAYEQYF
CDR3 length: 14; V gene: TRBV9; J gene: TRBJ1-1; clone size: .; D gene: .; CDR3 DNA: TGTGCCAGCAGCGTGAGCAGGGTGAACACTGAAGCTTTCTTT; CDR3 protein: CASSVSRVNTEAFF
CDR3 length: 16; V gene: TRBV18; J gene: TRBJ2-7; clone size: .; D gene: TRBD2; CDR3 DNA: TGTGCCAGCTCCCGGACTCCCAGGACTAGCGTCCACGAGCAGTACTTC; CDR3 protein: CASSRTPRTSVHEQYF
CDR3 length: 15; V gene: TRBV29-1; J gene: TRBJ2-1; clone size: .; D gene: TRBD1; CDR3 DNA: TGCAGCGTTGGGGACAGGGTTATGATCTACAATGAGCAGTTCTTC; CDR3 protein: CSVGDRVMIYNEQFF
CDR3 length: 15; V gene: TRBV27; J gene: TRBJ2-1; clone size: .; D gene: .; CDR3 DNA: TGTGCCAGCACCCCGACTAGTACTTGGTACAATGAGCAGTTCTTC; CDR3 protein: CASTPTSTWYNEQFF
CDR3 length: 15; V gene: TRBV19; J gene: TRBJ2-5; clone size: .; D gene: TRBD2; CDR3 DNA: TGTGCCAGTAGGACACTAGCGGGAGGGCTGGAGACCCAGTACTTC; CDR3 protein: CASRTLAGGLETQYF
CDR3 length: 14; V gene: TRBV27; J gene: TRBJ2-1; clone size: .; D gene: .; CDR3 DNA: TGTGCCAGCAGTTTAGTTGGCTCCTACAATGAGCAGTTCTTC; CDR3 protein: CASSLVGSYNEQFF
CDR3 length: 15; V gene: TRBV7-3; J gene: TRBJ1-1; clone size: once; D gene: TRBD1; CDR3 DNA: TGTGCCAGCAGCCCAGCGACAGGGAGGGACACTGAAGCTTTCTTT; CDR3 protein: CASSPATGRDTEAFF
CDR3 length: 14; V gene: TRBV7-9; J gene: TRBJ1-3; clone size: .; D gene: .; CDR3 DNA: TGTGCCAGCAGCCTCGACCTTTCTGGAAACACCATATATTTT; CDR3 protein: CASSLDLSGNTIYF
CDR3 length: 19; V gene: TRBV5-1; J gene: TRBJ2-2; clone size: .; D gene: .; CDR3 DNA: TGCGCCAGCAGCTTTGCTTCCGGGACTGGGCCCGCGAACACCGGGGAGCTGTTTTTT; CDR3 protein: CASSFASGTGPANTGELFF
CDR3 length: 16; V gene: TRBV18; J gene: TRBJ2-7; clone size: .; D gene: .; CDR3 DNA: TGTGCCAGCTCACCATTCGGCAGCCTACCATCCTACGAGCAGTACTTC; CDR3 protein: CASSPFGSLPSYEQYF
CDR3 length: 15; V gene: TRBV7-9; J gene: TRBJ2-1; clone size: .; D gene: .; CDR3 DNA: TGTGCCAGCAGCTTAACGGGGGGCGAATACAATGAGCAGTTCTTC; CDR3 protein: CASSLTGGEYNEQFF
CDR3 length: 15; V gene: TRBV2; J gene: TRBJ2-1; clone size: .; D gene: .; CDR3 DNA: TGTGCCAGCAGTGACGTAGGGGCAGTGGTCAATGAGCAGTTCTTC; CDR3 protein: CASSDVGAVVNEQFF
CDR3 length: 15; V gene: TRBV2; J gene: TRBJ2-7; clone size: .; D gene: TRBD2; CDR3 DNA: TGTGCCAGCCCCCGTAGCGGGGGCAGCTCCTACGAGCAGTACTTC; CDR3 protein: CASPRSGGSSYEQYF
CDR3 length: 16; V gene: TRBV4-1; J gene: TRBJ2-7; clone size: .; D gene: .; CDR3 DNA: TGCGCCAGCAGCCAAGACCCTCTTGGGGGGAACTACGAGCAGTACTTC; CDR3 protein: CASSQDPLGGNYEQYF
CDR3 length: 14; V gene: TRBV9; J gene: TRBJ2-2; clone size: .; D gene: .; CDR3 DNA: TGTGCCAGCAGCGGAGGGGCTAACACCGGGGAGCTGTTTTTT; CDR3 protein: CASSGGANTGELFF
CDR3 length: 17; V gene: TRBV7-9; J gene: TRBJ2-2; clone size: .; D gene: TRBD1; CDR3 DNA: TGTGCCAGCAGCGAACAGGGGGATAGTGGGTACACCGGGGAGCTGTTTTTT; CDR3 protein: CASSEQGDSGYTGELFF
CDR3 length: 15; V gene: TRBV27; J gene: TRBJ2-1; clone size: .; D gene: TRBD2; CDR3 DNA: TGTGCCAGCAGTTTAGCGGGAGGGGCGAACAATGAGCAGTTCTTC; CDR3 protein: CASSLAGGANNEQFF
CDR3 length: 13; V gene: TRBV5-1; J gene: TRBJ2-7; clone size: .; D gene: .; CDR3 DNA: TGCGCCAGCAGCTTGGTACAGGGTTACGAGCAGTACTTC; CDR3 protein: CASSLVQGYEQYF
CDR3 length: 12; V gene: TRBV4-1; J gene: TRBJ2-7; clone size: .; D gene: .; CDR3 DNA: TGCGCCAGCAGCCAAGGGGTATACGAGCAGTACTTC; CDR3 protein: CASSQGVYEQYF
CDR3 length: 14; V gene: TRBV10-1; J gene: TRBJ2-7; clone size: once; D gene: .; CDR3 DNA: TGCGCCAGCAGTGAGAAGGGACGGTACTACGAGCAGTACTTC; CDR3 protein: CASSEKGRYYEQYF
CDR3 length: 15; V gene: TRBV13; J gene: TRBJ2-7; clone size: .; D gene: TRBD2; CDR3 DNA: TGTGCCAGCACCTTAGCACTAGCGGGAGGGCCCGAGCAGTACTTC; CDR3 protein: CASTLALAGGPEQYF
CDR3 length: 12; V gene: TRBV2; J gene: TRBJ1-1; clone size: .; D gene: TRBD1; CDR3 DNA: TGTGCCAGCAAGGACAGGTACGCTGAAGCTTTCTTT; CDR3 protein: CASKDRYAEAFF
CDR3 length: 11; V gene: TRBV19; J gene: TRBJ2-1; clone size: .; D gene: .; CDR3 DNA: TGTGCCAGTAAATACGCGGGTGAGCAGTTCTTC; CDR3 protein: CASKYAGEQFF
CDR3 length: 13; V gene: TRBV2; J gene: TRBJ1-5; clone size: .; D gene: .; CDR3 DNA: TGTGCCCTTGGTTATCTGGGGATTCAGCCCCAGCATTTT; CDR3 protein: CALGYLGIQPQHF
CDR3 length: 12; V gene: TRBV27; J gene: TRBJ2-7; clone size: .; D gene: TRBD2; CDR3 DNA: TGTGCCAGCAGTTTACCGGGGAGGGGGCAGTACTTC; CDR3 protein: CASSLPGRGQYF
CDR3 length: 15; V gene: TRBV27; J gene: TRBJ2-1; clone size: once; D gene: .; CDR3 DNA: TGTGCCAGCAAGGAGTCACAGGCCTCCTACAATGAGCAGTTCTTC; CDR3 protein: CASKESQASYNEQFF
CDR3 length: 13; V gene: TRBV7-7; J gene: TRBJ2-1; clone size: once; D gene: .; CDR3 DNA: TGTGCCAGCAGCTTAGTACCCTACAATGAGCAGTTCTTC; CDR3 protein: CASSLVPYNEQFF
CDR3 length: 14; V gene: TRBV6-1; J gene: TRBJ1-2; clone size: .; D gene: .; CDR3 DNA: TGTGCCAGCATCGCCCCAGGGGCGTTCTATGGCTACACCTTC; CDR3 protein: CASIAPGAFYGYTF
CDR3 length: 16; V gene: TRBV6-5; J gene: TRBJ2-7; clone size: .; D gene: .; CDR3 DNA: TGTGCCAGCAGTTACTCGGGGGGGGCCAAGACCTACGAGCAGTACTTC; CDR3 protein: CASSYSGGAKTYEQYF
CDR3 length: 13; V gene: TRBV19; J gene: TRBJ2-1; clone size: .; D gene: TRBD2; CDR3 DNA: TGTGCCAGCTCATACGGGGGGGCCGATGAGCAGTTCTTC; CDR3 protein: CASSYGGADEQFF
CDR3 length: 14; V gene: TRBV7-6; J gene: TRBJ2-1; clone size: .; D gene: .; CDR3 DNA: TGTGCCAGCAGCTTACGGACGGCTGACAATGAGCAGTTCTTC; CDR3 protein: CASSLRTADNEQFF
CDR3 length: 11; V gene: TRBV28; J gene: TRBJ2-2; clone size: .; D gene: .; CDR3 DNA: TGTGCCAGCAGTTTTAGCGGGGAGCTGTTTTTT; CDR3 protein: CASSFSGELFF
CDR3 length: 16; V gene: TRBV27; J gene: TRBJ2-3; clone size: .; D gene: TRBD1; CDR3 DNA: TGTGCCAGCAGTTTGGGGGAGACAGGGGACACAGATACGCAGTATTTT; CDR3 protein: CASSLGETGDTDTQYF
CDR3 length: 15; V gene: TRBV27; J gene: TRBJ2-3; clone size: once; D gene: .; CDR3 DNA: TGTGCCAGCAGTTTACGGTCACTTAGCACAGATACGCAGTATTTT; CDR3 protein: CASSLRSLSTDTQYF